One and the same sample provided the 9 T cell receptor beta chains below, sequenced in a study of cytomegalovirus exposure and HLA in healthy donors. The assay was immunoSEQ multiplex PCR, and TCRdb's table has in-frame clones only and misses some. The table has some 240,000 clones, around 85% seen once. The specimen was PBMCs. Source of these receptors: a woman aged 25 to 45 in good health and CMV-seropositive.

The chain joins TRBV7-6 to TRBJ2-1; TRBD2 aligns across 13 bases. CDR1 and CDR2 (germline): SGHVS, FNYEAQ. The CDR3 is 15 amino acids. The V segment lost 5 bases and the J segment 8 bases; nucleotides outside the gene matches: 6. CDR3 residues: CASSRGLAGVDEQFF. DNA for the CDR3: TGTGCCAGCAGCCGAGGACTAGCGGGAGTCGATGAGCAGTTCTTC.

The chain recombines TRBV28 with TRBJ1-5, with D possibly TRBD1 on 5 matching bases. Germline V gives CDR1 MDHEN, CDR2 SYDVKM. Trimming shortened V by 6 bases and J by 3 bases, and 18 bases separated the two germline ends. The CDR3 loop spans 16 amino acids. The CDR3 DNA sequence: TGTGCCAGCAGCCTATCCTCAGGGTCTTACAATCAGCCCCAGCATTTT. Amino acid sequence: CASSLSSGSYNQPQHF.

The V call is TRBV28, the J call TRBJ1-2; D is possibly TRBD1 (5 bases). Trimming stripped 4 bases from V and 4 bases from J, with 19 bases between. The CDR3 runs to 16 residues. Germline V lookup: CDR1 MDHEN, CDR2 SYDVKM. The DNA of the CDR3 is TGTGCCAGCAGTTGGAGTGGCCCGACAGTCTCCTATGGCTACACCTTC. Translating gives CASSWSGPTVSYGYTF.

V is TRBV7-3 and J is TRBJ2-1, with 11 bases that match TRBD2. The CDR3 totals 17 residues. The germline gives CDR1 SGHTA, CDR2 FQGTGA. Germline trimming cut 5 bases from V and 10 bases from J; bases unmatched to any gene: 16. The CDR3: CASSPGLAGVGIKEQFF. In nucleotides, the CDR3 is TGTGCCAGCAGCCCCGGACTAGCGGGCGTGGGTATCAAGGAGCAGTTCTTC.

The J gene is TRBJ1-1, the V gene TRBV30, with a tentative D call TRBD1 (6 bases). The CDR3 contains 18 residues. V lost 1 base, J lost 2 bases, and 23 bases lay in between. From germline, CDR1 is GTSNPN and CDR2 SVGIG (reference sequence). The CDR3 nucleotides read TGTGCCTGGAGTGATCCGTTTAAGGGGGACCTAATCAACACTGAAGCTTTCTTT. This sequence encodes CAWSDPFKGDLINTEAFF.

This clone appeared many times. This chain joins TRBV14 and TRBJ2-7; perhaps TRBD2 as D (5 bases). The germline V and J ends were trimmed by 4 bases and 5 bases, with 15 bases remaining between them. The CDR3 length is 14 residues. Germline CDR1 SGHDN, CDR2 FVKESK. The CDR3 is CASSRFTGLDEQYF. DNA for the CDR3: TGTGCCAGCAGCCGCTTTACGGGATTGGACGAGCAGTACTTC.

The chain couples TRBV7-6 to TRBJ2-2, with TRBD2 matching over 9 bases. The CDR3 is 16 amino acids. CDR1 is SGHVS, CDR2 FNYEAQ, per germline. J lost 4 bases, V lost 1 base, and 4 bases had no gene match. CDR3 loop: CASSLVAGGGTGELFF. For the CDR3, the DNA is TGTGCCAGCAGCTTAGTTGCGGGAGGGGGCACCGGGGAGCTGTTTTTT.

This rearrangement joins TRBV7-8 to TRBJ1-4; D remains unclear. V shed 0 bases and J shed 5 bases, with 10 bases lying between them. The CDR3 is made up of 15 amino acids. Germline assignment: CDR1 SGHVS and CDR2 FQNEAQ. The CDR3 sequence is CASSLARVANEKLFF. The CDR3 nucleotides read TGTGCCAGCAGCTTAGCGAGGGTCGCCAATGAAAAACTGTTTTTT.

This clone was picked up a small number of times. J is TRBJ1-1 and V is TRBV30, with D tentatively TRBD1 (6 bases). V gave up 4 bases and J gave up 3 bases, with 12 bases separating them. CDR3 length: 13 amino acids. Germline V gives CDR1 GTSNPN, CDR2 SVGIG (reference sequence). The CDR3 region is CAWTGDIDTEAFF. DNA for the CDR3: TGTGCCTGGACAGGGGATATCGACACTGAAGCTTTCTTT.